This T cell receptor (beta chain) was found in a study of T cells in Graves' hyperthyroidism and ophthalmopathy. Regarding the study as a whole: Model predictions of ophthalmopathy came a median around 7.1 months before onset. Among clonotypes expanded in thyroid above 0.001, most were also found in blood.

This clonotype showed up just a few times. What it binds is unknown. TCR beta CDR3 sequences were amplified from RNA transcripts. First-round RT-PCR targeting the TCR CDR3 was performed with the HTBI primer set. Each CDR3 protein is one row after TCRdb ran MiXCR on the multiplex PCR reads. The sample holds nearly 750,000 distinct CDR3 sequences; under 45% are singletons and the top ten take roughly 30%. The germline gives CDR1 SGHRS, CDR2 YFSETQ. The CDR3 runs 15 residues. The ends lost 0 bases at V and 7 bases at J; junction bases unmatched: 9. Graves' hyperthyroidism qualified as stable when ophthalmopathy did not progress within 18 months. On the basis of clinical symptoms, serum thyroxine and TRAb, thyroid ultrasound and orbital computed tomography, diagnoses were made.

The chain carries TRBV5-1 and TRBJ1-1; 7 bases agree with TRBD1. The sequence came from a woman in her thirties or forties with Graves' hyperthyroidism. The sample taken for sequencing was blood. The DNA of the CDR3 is TGCGCCAGCAGCTTGGGACAGGGAATCTCTGGTGAAGCTTTCTTT. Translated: CASSLGQGISGEAFF.